The T cell receptor (beta chain) under discussion was sequenced for a study of blood T cell repertoires in COVID-19. Profiling relied on immunoSEQ multiplex PCR, and the TCRdb table lists in-frame clones only, not all of them. Of about 190,000 clones listed, 90% were seen once; the top ten hold 0.62%. The origin of this receptor is a man between 45 and 60 years old with acute or convalescent COVID-19. The sequenced sample was peripheral blood.

The CDR3 here is CASSEDSDYGYTF. CDR3 bases: TGTGCCAGCAGTGAGGACTCAGACTATGGCTACACCTTC. The J gene is TRBJ1-2, the V gene TRBV25-1, with D unresolved. V was cut by 3 bases and J by 3 bases, with 8 bases left in between. The CDR3 has 13 amino acids. CDR1 is MGHDK, CDR2 SYGVNS, per germline.